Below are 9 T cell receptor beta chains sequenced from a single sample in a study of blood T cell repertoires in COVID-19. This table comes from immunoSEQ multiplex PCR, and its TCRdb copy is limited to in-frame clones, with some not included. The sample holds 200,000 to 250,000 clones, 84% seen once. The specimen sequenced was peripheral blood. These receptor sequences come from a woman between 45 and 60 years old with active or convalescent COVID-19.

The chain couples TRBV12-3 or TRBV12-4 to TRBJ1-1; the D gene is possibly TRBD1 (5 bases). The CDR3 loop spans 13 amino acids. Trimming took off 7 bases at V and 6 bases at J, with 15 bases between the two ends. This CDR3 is CASTPLGLAEAFF. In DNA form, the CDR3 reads TGTGCCAGCACCCCCTTGGGGCTCGCTGAAGCTTTCTTT.

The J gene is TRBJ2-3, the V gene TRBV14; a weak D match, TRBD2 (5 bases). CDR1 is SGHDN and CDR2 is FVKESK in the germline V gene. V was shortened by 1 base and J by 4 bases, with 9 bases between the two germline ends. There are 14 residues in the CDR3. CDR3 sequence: CASSQAAGADTQYF. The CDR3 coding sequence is TGTGCCAGCAGCCAAGCGGCGGGTGCAGATACGCAGTATTTT.

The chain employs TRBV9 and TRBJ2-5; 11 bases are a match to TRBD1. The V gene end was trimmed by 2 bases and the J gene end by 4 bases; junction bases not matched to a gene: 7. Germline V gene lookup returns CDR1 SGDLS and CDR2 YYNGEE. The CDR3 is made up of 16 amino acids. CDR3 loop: CASSVVYGTGGETQYF. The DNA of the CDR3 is TGTGCCAGCAGCGTGGTCTACGGGACAGGGGGAGAGACCCAGTACTTC.

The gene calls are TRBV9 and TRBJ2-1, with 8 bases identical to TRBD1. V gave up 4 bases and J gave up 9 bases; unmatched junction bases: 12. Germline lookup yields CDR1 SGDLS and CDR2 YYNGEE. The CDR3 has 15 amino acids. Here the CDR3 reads CASSMRTGMVGEQFF. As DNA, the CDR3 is TGTGCCAGCAGCATGAGGACAGGGATGGTCGGTGAGCAGTTCTTC.

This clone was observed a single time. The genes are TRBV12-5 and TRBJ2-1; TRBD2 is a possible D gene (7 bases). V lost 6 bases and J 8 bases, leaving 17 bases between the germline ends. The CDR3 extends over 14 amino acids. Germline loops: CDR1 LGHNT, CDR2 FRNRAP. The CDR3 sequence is CASGPRGGGDEQFF. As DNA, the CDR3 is TGTGCTAGTGGGCCGAGGGGGGGCGGTGATGAGCAGTTCTTC. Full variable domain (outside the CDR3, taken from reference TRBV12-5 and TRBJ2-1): DARVTQTPRHKVTEMGQEVTMRCQPILGHNTVFWYRQTMMQGLELLAYFRNRAPLDDSGMPKDRFSAEMPDATLATLKIQPSEPRDSAVYFCASGPRGGGDEQFFGPGTRLTVL.

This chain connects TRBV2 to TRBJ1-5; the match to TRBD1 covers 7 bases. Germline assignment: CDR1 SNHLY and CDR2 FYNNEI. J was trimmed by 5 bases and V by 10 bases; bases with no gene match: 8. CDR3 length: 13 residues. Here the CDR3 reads CATEGGQDQPQHF. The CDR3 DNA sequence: TGTGCCACCGAAGGCGGACAGGATCAGCCCCAGCATTTT.

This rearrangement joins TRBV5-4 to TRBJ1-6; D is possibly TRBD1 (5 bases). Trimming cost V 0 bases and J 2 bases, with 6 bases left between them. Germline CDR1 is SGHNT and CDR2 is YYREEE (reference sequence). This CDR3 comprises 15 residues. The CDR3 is CASSLAGTYNSPLHF. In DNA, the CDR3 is TGTGCCAGCAGCTTGGCAGGGACCTATAATTCACCCCTCCACTTT.

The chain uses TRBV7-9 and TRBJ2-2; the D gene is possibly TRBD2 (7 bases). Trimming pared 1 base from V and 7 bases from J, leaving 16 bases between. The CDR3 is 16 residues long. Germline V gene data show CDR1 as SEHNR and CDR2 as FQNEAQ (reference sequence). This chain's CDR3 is CASSLGGGAVVGELFF. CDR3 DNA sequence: TGTGCCAGCAGCTTAGGCGGGGGCGCGGTGGTCGGGGAGCTGTTTTTT. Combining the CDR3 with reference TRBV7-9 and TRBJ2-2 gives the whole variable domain DTGVSQNPRHKITKRGQNVTFRCDPISEHNRLYWYRQTLGQGPEFLTYFQNEAQLEKSRLLSDRFSAERPKGSFSTLEIQRTEQGDSAMYLCASSLGGGAVVGELFFGEGSRLTVL.

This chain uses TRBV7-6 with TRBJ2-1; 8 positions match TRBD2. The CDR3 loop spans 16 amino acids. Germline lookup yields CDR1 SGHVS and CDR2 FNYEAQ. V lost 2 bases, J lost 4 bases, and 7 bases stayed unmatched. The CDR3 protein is CASSLHRAGVYNEQFF. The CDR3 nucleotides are TGTGCCAGCAGCTTACACAGAGCGGGAGTTTACAATGAGCAGTTCTTC.